The next 9 T cell receptor beta chains were all read from a single sample in a study of cytomegalovirus exposure and HLA in healthy donors. In the PCR, 60 Vbeta and 13 Jbeta primers were used. Produced via immunoSEQ multiplex PCR; TCRdb's table is partial and in-frame only. This sample carries about 120,000 clones, 70% to 85% of them seen once, and the ten largest clones take 5.5% to 7%. The specimen sequenced was PBMCs. Receptors originate from a man aged 30-40 years in good health and CMV-seropositive.

The chain uses TRBV25-1 and TRBJ2-3, with D possibly matching TRBD2 (5 bases). V was clipped by 1 base and J by 4 bases, with 15 bases between them. Germline values: CDR1 MGHDK, CDR2 SYGVNS. The CDR3 runs 16 residues. The CDR3 here is CASSESGLGKADTQYF. As DNA, the CDR3 is TGTGCCAGCAGTGAATCCGGACTGGGGAAAGCAGATACGCAGTATTTT.

V is TRBV25-1 and J is TRBJ1-1; possibly TRBD1 for D (6 bases). Germline V gene lookup returns CDR1 MGHDK and CDR2 SYGVNS. The CDR3 covers 17 residues. V shed 2 bases and J shed 1 base, with 17 bases lying between them. The CDR3 region is CASSEELVRGTNTEAFF. The CDR3 bases are TGTGCCAGCAGTGAAGAGCTTGTCAGGGGCACGAACACTGAAGCTTTCTTT. Looking up the rest from reference TRBV25-1 and TRBJ1-1 gives the full variable domain: EADIYQTPRYLVIGTGKKITLECSQTMGHDKMYWYQQDPGMELHLIHYSYGVNSTEKGDLSSESTVSRIRTEHFPLTLESARPSHTSQYLCASSEELVRGTNTEAFFGQGTRLTVV.

In this sample, this clone turned up once. The chain employs TRBV6-4 and TRBJ2-3; no firm D call. Trimming cost V 0 bases and J 6 bases, with 4 bases left between them. This CDR3 region has 12 residues. Per germline, CDR1 MRHNA and CDR2 SNTAGT. The CDR3 sequence: CASSDSGDTQYF. DNA of the CDR3: TGTGCCAGCAGTGACTCCGGGGATACGCAGTATTTT.

V and J are TRBV4-1 and TRBJ1-2; a possible D gene is TRBD1 (6 bases). CDR1 and CDR2 from the germline V gene are MGHRA and YSYEKL. The V gene lost 5 bases and the J gene lost 0 bases, with 13 bases spanning the gap. This CDR3 is built from 15 residues. CDR3: CASSSQGRANYGYTF. The CDR3 DNA reads TGCGCCAGCAGCTCCCAGGGGAGGGCTAACTATGGCTACACCTTC.

This sequence joins TRBV29-1 and TRBJ2-1, with D maybe TRBD2 (5 bases). The CDR3 has 12 residues. V shed 0 bases and J shed 7 bases, with 7 bases lying between them. CDR1 is SQVTM, CDR2 ANQGSEA, per germline. CDR3 loop: CSVEESGNEQFF. In DNA form, the CDR3 reads TGCAGCGTTGAAGAATCGGGGAATGAGCAGTTCTTC.

This clone has just one count. V and J are TRBV19 and TRBJ2-1, with 12 bases identical to TRBD2. Looked up from germline, CDR1 is LNHDA and CDR2 is SQIVND (reference sequence). The ends lost 1 base at V and 8 bases at J; junction bases unmatched: 6. CDR3 size: 16 residues. DNA of the CDR3: TGTGCCAGTAGTATAGGTCCTAGCGGGGGGGTCCATGAGCAGTTCTTC. Its protein is CASSIGPSGGVHEQFF.

The V gene is TRBV9, the J gene TRBJ1-3; TRBD1 might be the D (6 bases). The CDR3 spans 16 residues. V was cut by 3 bases and J by 0 bases, with 13 bases left in between. Germline CDR1 SGDLS, CDR2 YYNGEE. The CDR3 spells CASSAGTRSSGNTIYF. DNA of the CDR3: TGTGCCAGCAGCGCCGGGACAAGGAGCTCTGGAAACACCATATATTTT. Looking up the rest from reference TRBV9 and TRBJ1-3 gives the full variable domain: DSGVTQTPKHLITATGQRVTLRCSPRSGDLSVYWYQQSLDQGLQFLIQYYNGEERAKGNILERFSAQQFPDLHSELNLSSLELGDSALYFCASSAGTRSSGNTIYFGEGSWLTVV.

The J gene is TRBJ1-2, the V gene TRBV5-1, with 7 bases aligning to TRBD1. The CDR3 runs 15 residues. Per the germline V gene, CDR1 is SGHRS and CDR2 is YFSETQ. V shed 2 bases and J 0 bases; nucleotides not matched to a gene: 4. The CDR3 loop is CASSLGTETNYGYTF. CDR3 coding DNA: TGCGCCAGCAGCTTAGGGACAGAAACTAACTATGGCTACACCTTC.

The chain employs TRBV7-2 and TRBJ2-7; D perhaps matches TRBD2 (6 bases). V was shortened by 5 bases and J by 1 base, with 12 bases between the two germline ends. Per germline, CDR1 SGHTA and CDR2 FQGNSA. This CDR3 spans 14 amino acids. In DNA form, the CDR3 reads TGTGCCAGCAGCCGGGACGGACTATCCTACGAGCAGTACTTC. Its translation is CASSRDGLSYEQYF.